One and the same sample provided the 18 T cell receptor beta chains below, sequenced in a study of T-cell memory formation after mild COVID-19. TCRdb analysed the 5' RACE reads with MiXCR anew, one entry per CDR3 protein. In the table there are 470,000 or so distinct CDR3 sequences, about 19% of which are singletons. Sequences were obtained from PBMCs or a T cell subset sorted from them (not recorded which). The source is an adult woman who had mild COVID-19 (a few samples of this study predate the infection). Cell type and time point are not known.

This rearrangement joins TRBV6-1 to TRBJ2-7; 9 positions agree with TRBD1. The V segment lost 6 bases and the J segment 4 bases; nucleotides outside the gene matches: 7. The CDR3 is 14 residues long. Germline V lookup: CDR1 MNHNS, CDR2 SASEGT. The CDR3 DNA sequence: TGTGCCAGCAGGGACGGGACAGGGTCGTACGAGCAGTACTTC. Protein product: CASRDGTGSYEQYF.

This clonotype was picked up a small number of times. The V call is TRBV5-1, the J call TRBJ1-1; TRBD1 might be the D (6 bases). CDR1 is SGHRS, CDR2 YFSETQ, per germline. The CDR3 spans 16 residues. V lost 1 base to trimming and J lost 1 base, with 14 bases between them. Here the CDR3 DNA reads TGCGCCAGCAGCTTGTCCCTGGGACACGGGAACACTGAAGCTTTCTTT. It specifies CASSLSLGHGNTEAFF.

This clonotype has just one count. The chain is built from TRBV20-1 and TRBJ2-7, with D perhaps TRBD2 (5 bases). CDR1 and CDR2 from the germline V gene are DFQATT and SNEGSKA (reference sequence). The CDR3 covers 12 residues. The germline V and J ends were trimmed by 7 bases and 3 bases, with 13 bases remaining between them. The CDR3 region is CSVRTPNYEQYF. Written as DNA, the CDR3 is TGCAGTGTCAGGACTCCTAACTACGAGCAGTACTTC.

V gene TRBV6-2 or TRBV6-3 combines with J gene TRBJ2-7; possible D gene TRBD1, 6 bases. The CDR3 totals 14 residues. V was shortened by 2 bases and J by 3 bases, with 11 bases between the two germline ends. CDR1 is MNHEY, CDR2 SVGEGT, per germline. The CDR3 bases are TGTGCCAGCAGTTACACGACAGGTATCTACGAGCAGTACTTC. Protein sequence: CASSYTTGIYEQYF.

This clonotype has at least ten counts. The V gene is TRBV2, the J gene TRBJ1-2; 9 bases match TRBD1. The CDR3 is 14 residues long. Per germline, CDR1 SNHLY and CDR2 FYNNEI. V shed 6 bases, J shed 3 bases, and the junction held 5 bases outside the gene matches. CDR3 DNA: TGTGCCAGCAGCGGACAGGGGAGTCACTATGGCTACACCTTC. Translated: CASSGQGSHYGYTF.

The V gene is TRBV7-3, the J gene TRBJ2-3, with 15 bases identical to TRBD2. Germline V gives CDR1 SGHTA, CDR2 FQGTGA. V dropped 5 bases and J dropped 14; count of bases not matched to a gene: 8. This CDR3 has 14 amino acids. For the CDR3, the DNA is TGTGCCAGCAGCGCCTCAGGACTAGCGGGAGGGCGGTATTTT. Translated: CASSASGLAGGRYF.

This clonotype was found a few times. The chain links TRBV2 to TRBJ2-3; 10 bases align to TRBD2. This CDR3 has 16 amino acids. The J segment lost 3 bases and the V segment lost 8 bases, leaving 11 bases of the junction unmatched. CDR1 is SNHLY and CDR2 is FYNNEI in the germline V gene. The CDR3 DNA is TGTGCCAGCGGTCCGGGGCTAGCGGGAGTTACAGATACGCAGTATTTT. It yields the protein CASGPGLAGVTDTQYF.

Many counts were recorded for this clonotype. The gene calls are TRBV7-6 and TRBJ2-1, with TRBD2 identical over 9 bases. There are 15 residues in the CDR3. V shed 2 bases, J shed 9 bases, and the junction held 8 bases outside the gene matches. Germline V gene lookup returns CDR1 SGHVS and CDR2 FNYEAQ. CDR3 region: CASSLNAGGPGEQFF. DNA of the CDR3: TGTGCCAGCAGCTTAAACGCGGGAGGGCCCGGTGAGCAGTTCTTC. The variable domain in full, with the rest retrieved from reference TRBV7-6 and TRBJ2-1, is GAGVSQSPRYKVTKRGQDVALRCDPISGHVSLYWYRQALGQGPEFLTYFNYEAQQDKSGLPNDRFSAERPEGSISTLTIQRTEQRDSAMYRCASSLNAGGPGEQFFGPGTRLTVL.

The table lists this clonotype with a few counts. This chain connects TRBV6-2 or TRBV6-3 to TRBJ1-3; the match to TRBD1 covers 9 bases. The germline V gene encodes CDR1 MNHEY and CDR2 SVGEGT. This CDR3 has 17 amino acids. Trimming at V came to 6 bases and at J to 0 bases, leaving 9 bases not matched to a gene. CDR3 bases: TGTGCCAGCAGACTCGACGGGACAGGGATCTCTGGAAACACCATATATTTT. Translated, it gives CASRLDGTGISGNTIYF.

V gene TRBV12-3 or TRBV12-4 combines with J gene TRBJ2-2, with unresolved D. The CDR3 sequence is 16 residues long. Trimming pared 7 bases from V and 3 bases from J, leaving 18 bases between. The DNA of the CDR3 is TGTGCCAGCAAAGGAACCGACACCACAGACACCGGGGAGCTGTTTTTT. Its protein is CASKGTDTTDTGELFF.

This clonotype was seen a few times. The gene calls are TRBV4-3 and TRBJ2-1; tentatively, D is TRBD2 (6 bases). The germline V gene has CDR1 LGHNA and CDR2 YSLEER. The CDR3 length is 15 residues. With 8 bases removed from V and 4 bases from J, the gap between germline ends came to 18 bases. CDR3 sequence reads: CASSTEAEGYNEQFF. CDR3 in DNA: TGCGCCAGCTCTACGGAAGCGGAGGGATACAATGAGCAGTTCTTC.

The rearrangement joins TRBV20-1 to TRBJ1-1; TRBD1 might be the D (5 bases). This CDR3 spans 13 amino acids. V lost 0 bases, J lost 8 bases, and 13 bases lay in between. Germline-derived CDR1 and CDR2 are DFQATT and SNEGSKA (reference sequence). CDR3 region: CSARDTGHPEAFF. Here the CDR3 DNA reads TGCAGTGCTAGAGACACGGGGCACCCGGAAGCTTTCTTT.

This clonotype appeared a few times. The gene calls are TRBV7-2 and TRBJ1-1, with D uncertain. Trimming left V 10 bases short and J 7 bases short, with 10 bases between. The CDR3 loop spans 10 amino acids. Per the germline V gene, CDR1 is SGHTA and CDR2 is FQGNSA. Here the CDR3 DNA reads TGTGCCATCAGGAGGAGTGAAGCTTTCTTT. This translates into CAIRRSEAFF.

The CDR3 spells CASSLGGTGIEQYF. CDR3 bases: TGTGCCAGCAGCTTAGGTGGGACAGGGATCGAGCAGTACTTC. This rearrangement joins TRBV11-2 to TRBJ2-7, with 9 bases aligning to TRBD1. Germline V CDR1 and CDR2: SGHAT, FQNNGV. V shed 1 base and J 6 bases; nucleotides not matched to a gene: 4. CDR3 size: 14 residues.

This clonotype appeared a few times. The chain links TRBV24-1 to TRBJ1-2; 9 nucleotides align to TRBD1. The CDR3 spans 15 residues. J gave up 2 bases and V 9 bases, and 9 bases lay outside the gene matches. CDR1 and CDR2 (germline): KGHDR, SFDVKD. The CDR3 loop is CATSPGQGTNYGYTF. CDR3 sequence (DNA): TGTGCCACCTCTCCGGGACAGGGTACCAACTATGGCTACACCTTC.

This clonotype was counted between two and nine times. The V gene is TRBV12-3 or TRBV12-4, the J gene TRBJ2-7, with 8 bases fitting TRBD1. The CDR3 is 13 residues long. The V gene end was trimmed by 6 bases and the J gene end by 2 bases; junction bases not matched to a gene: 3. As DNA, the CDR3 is TGTGCCAGCAGCGCGGGACAGGCCTACGAGCAGTACTTC. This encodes CASSAGQAYEQYF.

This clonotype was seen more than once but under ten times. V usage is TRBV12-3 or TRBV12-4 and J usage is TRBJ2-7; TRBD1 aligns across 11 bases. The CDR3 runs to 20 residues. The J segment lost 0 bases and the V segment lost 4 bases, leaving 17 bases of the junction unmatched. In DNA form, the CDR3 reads TGTGCCAGCAGTTCCGGGGACAGGGGGTTTCTTTCGGGGAGCTCCTACGAGCAGTACTTC. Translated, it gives CASSSGDRGFLSGSSYEQYF.

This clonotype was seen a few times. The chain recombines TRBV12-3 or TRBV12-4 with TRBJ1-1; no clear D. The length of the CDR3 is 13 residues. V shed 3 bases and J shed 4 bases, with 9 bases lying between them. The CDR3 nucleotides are TGTGCCAGCAGTTTGTCGTGGATCACTGAAGCTTTCTTT. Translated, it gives CASSLSWITEAFF.